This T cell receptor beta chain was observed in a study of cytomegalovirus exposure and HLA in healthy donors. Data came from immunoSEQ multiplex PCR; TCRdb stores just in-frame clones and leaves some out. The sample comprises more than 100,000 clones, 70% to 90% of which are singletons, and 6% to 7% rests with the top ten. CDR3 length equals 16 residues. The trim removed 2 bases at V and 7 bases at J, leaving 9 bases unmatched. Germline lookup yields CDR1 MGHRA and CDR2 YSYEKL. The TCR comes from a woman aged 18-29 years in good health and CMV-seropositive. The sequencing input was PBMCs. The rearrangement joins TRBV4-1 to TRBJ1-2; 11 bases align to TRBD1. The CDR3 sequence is CASSQPGQGALSGYTF. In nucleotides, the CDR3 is TGCGCCAGCAGCCAACCCGGACAGGGGGCATTGAGTGGCTACACCTTC.